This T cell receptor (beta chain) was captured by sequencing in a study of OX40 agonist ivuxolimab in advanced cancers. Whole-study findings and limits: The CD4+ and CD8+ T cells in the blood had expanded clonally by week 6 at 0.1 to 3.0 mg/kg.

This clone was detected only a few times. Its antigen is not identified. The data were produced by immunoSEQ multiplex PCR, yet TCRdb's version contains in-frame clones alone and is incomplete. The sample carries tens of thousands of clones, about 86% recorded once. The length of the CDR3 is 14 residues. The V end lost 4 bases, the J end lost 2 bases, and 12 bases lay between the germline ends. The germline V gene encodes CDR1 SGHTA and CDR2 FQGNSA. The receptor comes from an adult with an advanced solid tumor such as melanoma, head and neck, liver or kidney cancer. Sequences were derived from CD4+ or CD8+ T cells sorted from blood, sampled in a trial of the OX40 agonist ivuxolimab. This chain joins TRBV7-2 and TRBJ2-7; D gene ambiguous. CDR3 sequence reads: CASSSYSNPYEQYF. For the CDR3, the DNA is TGTGCCAGCAGCTCCTATTCGAACCCCTACGAGCAGTACTTC.